The rows below give T cell receptor beta chains drawn from one sample of a study of T cell repertoires in ileal Crohn's disease. Measured with immunoSEQ multiplex PCR; TCRdb has only the in-frame clones, and not every one. The sample has some 16,000 clones, 70% to 90% seen once. The sequencing sample was made of ileal tissue. Receptor source: an adult with Crohn's disease. Both conserved end residues are part of each CDR3. Fields, in order: J gene, V gene, D gene, clone size, CDR3 DNA, CDR3 protein. The D gene is left open where the match is weak. Size values are once, few and many counts, or a class for expanded clones, and some rows have none.

>TRBJ2-3|TRBV5-4|-|-
TGTGCCAGCAGCTTTTTCGGCAGGGCTAGCACAGATACGCAGTATTTT
CASSFFGRASTDTQYF
>TRBJ2-7|TRBV5-1|TRBD1|-
TGCGCCAGCAGCATTGGCGGGACAGGGCCCTACGAGCAGTACTTC
CASSIGGTGPYEQYF
>TRBJ2-7|TRBV7-2|-|-
TGTGCCAGCAGCTTAGTCGACGAGCAGTACTTC
CASSLVDEQYF
>TRBJ1-4|TRBV6-6|TRBD1|-
TGTGCCAGCAGTGGGCGGGCAGGGGGGTATGAAAAACTGTTTTTT
CASSGRAGGYEKLFF
>TRBJ2-2|TRBV6-5|-|once
TGTGCCAGCAGTAAACAGGTTATCACCGGGGAGCTGTTTTTT
CASSKQVITGELFF
>TRBJ2-5|TRBV29-1|TRBD2|-
TGCAGCGCCGGGACTAGCGGGGGGGCCTGGGAGACCCAGTACTTC
CSAGTSGGAWETQYF
>TRBJ2-2|TRBV2|-|once
TGTGCCAGCAGTGAAGTTAGGGGCACCGGGGAGCTGTTTTTT
CASSEVRGTGELFF
>TRBJ2-3|TRBV15|TRBD1|-
TGTGCCACCAGCAGATACGGACAGGGGGTAGATACGCAGTATTTT
CATSRYGQGVDTQYF
>TRBJ1-5|TRBV5-3|-|-
TGTGCCAGAAGGAAGTGGCTCTTGGGTCGCGACAAAGGTCAGCCCCAGCATTTT
CARRKWLLGRDKGQPQHF
>TRBJ1-4|TRBV7-9|-|-
TGTGCCAGCAGCGCCTTTGGTGCAGTTAATGAAAAACTGTTTTTT
CASSAFGAVNEKLFF